This T cell receptor beta chain was sequenced for a study of blood T cells in healthy people across ages (dated by TCRdb to between 2015 and 2017). Context from the whole study: Template switching captured roughly one uniquely barcoded TCR beta cDNA molecule per two T cells in model experiments. The study measured age-related changes in TCR beta repertoire diversity using deep sequencing normalized with unique cDNA molecular identifiers. Donors were grouped into four age groups: young (average roughly 17 years), middle-aged (about 40), aged (roughly 62) and long-lived (approximately 78). Donors of different ages were randomly distributed across sequencing lanes to avoid experimental bias. The study analyzed two additional independent replicas of 1 million unique cDNA reads from the same blood draw for two donors, one aged 18 to 30 and one aged 80 or older.

Systemically healthy Caucasian individuals from Russia, 39 in total and aged roughly 6 to 100 years, were included as donors. Each donor gave roughly 9.5 milliliters of peripheral blood, collected into EDTA-treated Vacutainer tubes. Ficoll-Paque density-gradient centrifugation was used to isolate PBMCs, with at least 6.5 million per sample. Trizol reagent was used to extract total RNA from PBMCs, with at least 5.5 micrograms per sample. For every donor, flow cytometry on a PBMC aliquot measured the percentage of naive CD45RAhigh/CD27high T cells. The method was 5' RACE. Reads for this sample came from an Illumina HiSeq 2500. The second PCR ran for about 6 to 11 cycles and used a J-beta primer mix along with a sample-barcoded 5' primer. A unique molecular identifier was introduced onto each TCR beta cDNA molecule by a template-switch 5' adaptor carrying 12 random nucleotides. Each sample yielded at least 2.5 million CDR3-containing paired-end reads. First-strand cDNA was synthesized from all RNA with the Mint cDNA synthesis kit, primed by a TRBC-specific oligonucleotide. After uracil-DNA glycosylase treatment, a first 18-cycle PCR used universal primers M1SS and BC2_uni_R on all cDNA. The study's processing was this. Each sample was normalized by randomly selecting 1 million high-quality reads, each carrying a distinct molecular identifier. Instead of being binned into consensus sequences, reads that shared molecular identifiers were thrown out. CDR3 identification, clonotype clustering and error correction used MiTCR with a Q25 quality threshold and the strictest error-elimination algorithm. Lower-bound total TCR beta diversity was estimated with a nonparametric unseen species model using Euler transformation. TCRdb redid the processing of the public reads, applying fastp at Q25 and MiXCR, and retained in-frame beta chains. Identical CDR3 proteins give one entry, which carries the most common genes and DNA. The authors' filters were not applied to this entry. In all, the sample holds over 500,000 distinct CDR3 sequences, and 45% to 60% of those were seen once. 13% of the sample comes from the top ten.

Results and caveats for the whole study, not just this receptor: There was a strong correlation between observed TCR beta diversity and the percentage of naive T cells measured by flow cytometry. Because the CMV infection status of the donors was unknown, age-related changes in expanded clonotypes may potentially have been confounded. The long-lived group showed more naive CD4+ T cells, fewer expanded clones and increased TCR diversity than the aged group, suggesting age selection. Estimates of total diversity based on one million sequenced T cells were regarded as lower bounds and as underestimates. Observed TCR beta diversity per million T cells fell roughly linearly with age, and a significant reduction was already apparent by age around 39. Bulk unsorted PBMC profiling prevented conclusive comparison of naive and antigen-experienced compartments.

The CDR3 spans 12 residues, from the cysteine through the phenylalanine. Only CDR3 DNA remains: 36 bases, in frame from the first base. Looking up the germline V gene yields CDR1 KGHSH and CDR2 LQKENI. A remark on this clonotype: This clone's antigen is unknown. A read error may produce the germline difference seen at one junction end.

The sequenced sample was blood. The TCR sequence derives from a woman of 80 years or more in good health. The sequence joins TRBV18 to TRBJ1-1; 7 bases in between match TRBD1. The nucleotides read TGTGCCAGCGCACCGCCCGACAGGGCCGCTTTCTTT. Translated, it gives CASAPPDRAAFF.